Sequencing of this T cell receptor (beta chain) was carried out in a study of blood T cells in healthy people across ages. This clonotype has at least ten counts. A second roughly 6 to 11 cycle PCR used barcoded and J-beta primers. One entry per CDR3 protein results from TCRdb running MiXCR on the 5' RACE reads. The sample holds roughly 800,000 distinct CDR3 sequences, more than 45% seen once. Germline CDR1 is MGHDK and CDR2 is SYGVNS. V gave up 4 bases and J gave up 8 bases, with 15 bases separating them. This CDR3 is 14 amino acids long. V gene TRBV25-1 combines with J gene TRBJ2-1; D ambiguous. The sequencing input was blood. The receptor was derived from a man aged 25 to 45 in good health. DNA of the CDR3: TGTGCCAGCAGTGGGTCGACTGGCTTCGATGAGCAGTTCTTC. It specifies CASSGSTGFDEQFF.